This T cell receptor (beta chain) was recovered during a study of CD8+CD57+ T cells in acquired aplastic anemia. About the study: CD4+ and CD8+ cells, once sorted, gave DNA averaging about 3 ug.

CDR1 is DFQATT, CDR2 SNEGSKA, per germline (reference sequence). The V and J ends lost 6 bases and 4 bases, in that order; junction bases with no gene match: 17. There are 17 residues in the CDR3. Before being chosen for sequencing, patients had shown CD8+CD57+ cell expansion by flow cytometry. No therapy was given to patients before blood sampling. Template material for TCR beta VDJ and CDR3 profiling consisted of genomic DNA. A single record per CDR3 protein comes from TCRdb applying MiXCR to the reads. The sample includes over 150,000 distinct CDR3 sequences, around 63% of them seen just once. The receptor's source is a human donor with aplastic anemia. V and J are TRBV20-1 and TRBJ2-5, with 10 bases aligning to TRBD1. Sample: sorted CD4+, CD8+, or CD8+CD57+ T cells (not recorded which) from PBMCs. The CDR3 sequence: CSAFPGDRGGKAETQYF. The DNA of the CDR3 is TGCAGTGCCTTTCCCGGGGACAGGGGAGGAAAGGCAGAGACCCAGTACTTC.